The rows below give T cell receptor beta chains drawn from one sample of a study of OX40 agonist ivuxolimab in advanced cancers. The table came from immunoSEQ multiplex PCR; TCRdb's copy has only in-frame clones and leaves some out. The repertoire holds about 30,000 clones, 80% to 85% seen once, with around 21% in the top ten. The sample was CD4+ or CD8+ T cells sorted from blood, taken in a trial of the OX40 agonist ivuxolimab. These receptors were obtained from an adult with an advanced solid tumor such as melanoma, head and neck, liver or kidney cancer. Each CDR3 is given with its conserved first and last residue. The D gene is left open where the match is weak. Clone size is given for some rows only: seen once, a few or many times, or a class if the clone is expanded.

-,TRBV27,-,TRBJ2-4,CASSLPAVGAAKNIQYF,TGTGCCAGCAGTTTACCGGCGGTTGGGGCCGCCAAAAACATTCAGTACTTC
-,TRBV29-1,TRBD1,TRBJ1-1,CSFRTGITEAFF,TGCAGCTTTAGGACAGGGATCACTGAAGCTTTCTTT
-,TRBV28,-,TRBJ2-1,CASNPQGLYNEQFF,TGTGCCAGCAATCCACAGGGCTTATACAATGAGCAGTTCTTC
-,TRBV19,TRBD1,TRBJ1-5,CASKEPDRSNQPQHF,TGTGCCAGTAAAGAGCCGGACAGGAGCAATCAGCCCCAGCATTTT
-,TRBV7-8,-,TRBJ1-5,CASSFGHGDQPQHF,TGTGCCAGCAGCTTCGGGCACGGGGACCAGCCCCAGCATTTT
-,TRBV15,-,TRBJ2-5,CATSREAGEETQYF,TGTGCCACCAGCAGAGAGGCAGGGGAAGAGACCCAGTACTTC
-,TRBV6-4,-,TRBJ2-1,CASSVGGGAGYNEQFF,TGTGCCAGCAGTGTTGGTGGGGGGGCTGGATACAATGAGCAGTTCTTC
once,TRBV29-1,-,TRBJ2-7,CSVVTPKAGEQYF,TGCAGCGTTGTAACTCCGAAAGCTGGCGAGCAGTACTTC
-,TRBV29-1,-,TRBJ2-3,CSVSYDTQYF,TGCAGCGTTTCTTATGATACGCAGTATTTT
-,TRBV5-1,TRBD1,TRBJ1-1,CASSLEGQGGTEAFF,TGCGCCAGCAGCTTGGAAGGACAGGGAGGGACTGAAGCTTTCTTT
-,TRBV13,TRBD1,TRBJ1-3,CASSSGTGWPIYF,TGTGCCAGCAGTTCCGGGACAGGATGGCCCATATATTTT
-,TRBV11-2,-,TRBJ1-1,CASSLALEAFF,TGTGCCAGCAGCTTAGCCCTCGAAGCTTTCTTT
once,TRBV13,-,TRBJ2-1,CASSFRNEQFF,TGTGCCAGCAGCTTTCGCAATGAGCAGTTCTTC
-,TRBV5-1,TRBD2,TRBJ2-7,CASSSPLTSGRAHLYEQYF,TGCGCCAGCAGCTCCCCCCTTACTAGCGGGAGGGCCCATCTCTACGAGCAGTACTTC
few,TRBV7-8,-,TRBJ2-1,CASSFGGWDEQFF,TGTGCCAGCAGCTTCGGGGGATGGGATGAGCAGTTCTTC
-,TRBV4-2,-,TRBJ1-1,CASSSLYTEAFF,TGTGCCAGCAGCTCGCTCTACACTGAAGCTTTCTTT
-,TRBV6-5,-,TRBJ2-7,CASSLTGIRNEQYF,TGTGCCAGCAGCCTAACAGGGATAAGGAACGAGCAGTACTTC
-,TRBV5-6,-,TRBJ1-2,CASSLIGLDGYTF,TGTGCCAGCAGCTTGATAGGGCTTGATGGCTACACCTTC
-,TRBV14,-,TRBJ1-1,CASSQDLRTEAFF,TGTGCCAGCAGCCAAGATTTGCGCACTGAAGCTTTCTTT
once,TRBV4-3,TRBD1,TRBJ1-5,CASSQGTGVGQPQHF,TGCGCCAGCAGCCAGGGGACAGGGGTAGGGCAGCCCCAGCATTTT
-,TRBV9,-,TRBJ2-1,CASSPRMYNEQFF,TGTGCCAGCAGCCCGCGGATGTACAATGAGCAGTTCTTC
-,TRBV19,-,TRBJ1-1,CASSIGRNTEAFF,TGTGCCAGTAGTATAGGCCGGAACACTGAAGCTTTCTTT
few,TRBV7-9,-,TRBJ1-5,CASSFPSQPQHF,TGTGCCAGCAGCTTTCCTAGCCAGCCCCAGCATTTT